A selection of T cell receptor beta chains follows, all from one sample in a study of OX40 agonist ivuxolimab in advanced cancers. Method: immunoSEQ multiplex PCR; TCRdb's copy keeps in-frame clones and lacks some. The sample has 83,000 or so clones, around 80% seen once. This specimen was CD4+ or CD8+ T cells sorted from blood, taken in a trial of the OX40 agonist ivuxolimab. The receptors were gathered from an adult with an advanced solid tumor such as melanoma, head and neck, liver or kidney cancer. Both conserved end residues are trimmed from each CDR3. Fields, in order: V gene, clone size, CDR3 protein. Clone sizes are given selectively: once, few, many, or a class where the clone is expanded.

V gene: TRBV6-1; clone size: .; CDR3 protein: ASTIVATNEKLF
V gene: TRBV28; clone size: .; CDR3 protein: ASSLRGASNTGELF
V gene: TRBV28; clone size: .; CDR3 protein: ASLGAGEGTGELF
V gene: TRBV7-2; clone size: .; CDR3 protein: ASSPSRGYNEQF
V gene: TRBV7-2; clone size: few; CDR3 protein: ASSLMKGGDGETQY
V gene: TRBV7-2; clone size: .; CDR3 protein: ASSSGTANEKLF
V gene: TRBV27; clone size: .; CDR3 protein: ASSRFGQGSYEQY
V gene: TRBV4-3; clone size: .; CDR3 protein: ASSQEGRGNSPLH
V gene: TRBV5-1; clone size: few; CDR3 protein: ASSSRGDSGNTIY
V gene: TRBV30; clone size: once; CDR3 protein: AWSPINRRNTEAF
V gene: TRBV19; clone size: .; CDR3 protein: ASSRGGPVGNEKLF
V gene: TRBV19; clone size: .; CDR3 protein: ASSPASGRDNQPQH
V gene: TRBV9; clone size: few; CDR3 protein: ASSVGSGGYNEQF
V gene: TRBV7-2; clone size: .; CDR3 protein: ASSNNRDGNTIY
V gene: TRBV6-1; clone size: once; CDR3 protein: ASNQAGAWETQY
V gene: TRBV7-2; clone size: few; CDR3 protein: ASSPLAGQNNEQF
V gene: TRBV9; clone size: .; CDR3 protein: ASSVDLTAYGYT
V gene: TRBV7-3; clone size: .; CDR3 protein: ASSDAAGSNYGYT
V gene: TRBV5-1; clone size: .; CDR3 protein: ASSLGAGATYEQY
V gene: TRBV19; clone size: .; CDR3 protein: ASSIRDRVSALHEQY
V gene: TRBV9; clone size: .; CDR3 protein: ASSLGGQVPYEQY
V gene: TRBV6-1; clone size: .; CDR3 protein: ASSASIGLAGMRETQY
V gene: TRBV28; clone size: .; CDR3 protein: ASSFSSFWSGVNEQY
V gene: TRBV7-2; clone size: .; CDR3 protein: ASSLGQGATYEQY
V gene: TRBV7-9; clone size: .; CDR3 protein: ASSVRGSLGTDTQY